A single sample is the source of the 18 T cell receptor beta chains below, sequenced in a study of blood T cell repertoires in COVID-19. Some clones are missing from TCRdb's copy, which holds only in-frame ones; the method was immunoSEQ multiplex PCR. Of roughly 150,000 clones detected, approximately 84% appear once; the ten largest clones hold 1.6%. Sequencing was done on a sample of PBMCs or T cells enriched from blood (not recorded which). These receptors originate from a woman between 18 and 29 years old who had been exposed to COVID-19.

The V and J genes are TRBV10-3 and TRBJ1-6; TRBD1 matches 10 bases. With V trimmed by 6 bases and J by 6 bases, 2 bases remained unmatched. Germline values: CDR1 ENHRY, CDR2 SYGVKD. CDR3 length: 14 amino acids. In DNA form, the CDR3 reads TGTGCCATCAGCCGGGACAGGGGTAATTCACCCCTCCACTTT. Translation: CAISRDRGNSPLHF.

This clone showed up just a few times. The chain combines TRBV2 with TRBJ1-4; 9 nucleotides line up with TRBD1. Trimming removed 6 bases from V and 7 bases from J; junction bases left unmatched: 6. Looked up from germline, CDR1 is SNHLY and CDR2 is FYNNEI. CDR3 length: 14 amino acids. The CDR3, as DNA: TGTGCCAGCAGCAGGACAGGGGTTGGTGAAAAACTGTTTTTT. Its protein product is CASSRTGVGEKLFF.

The rearrangement links TRBV27 to TRBJ1-2; TRBD1 might be the D (6 bases). Trimming took 6 bases from V and 8 from J, leaving 16 bases between them. The length of the CDR3 is 13 residues. The germline gives CDR1 MNHEY, CDR2 SMNVEV (reference sequence). The CDR3 coding sequence is TGTGCCAGCAGGTCTGAGCAGCAGGGGGGCTACACCTTC. It translates to CASRSEQQGGYTF.

This chain connects TRBV25-1 to TRBJ1-4, with D unresolved. CDR1 MGHDK and CDR2 SYGVNS come from the germline V gene. This CDR3 is 18 amino acids long. V lost 1 base and J 0 bases, leaving 15 bases between the germline ends. CDR3 DNA sequence: TGTGCCAGCAGTGAATTTGTCTGGGAGTCTGCAACTAATGAAAAACTGTTTTTT. Encoded protein: CASSEFVWESATNEKLFF. Looking up the rest from reference TRBV25-1 and TRBJ1-4 gives the full variable domain: EADIYQTPRYLVIGTGKKITLECSQTMGHDKMYWYQQDPGMELHLIHYSYGVNSTEKGDLSSESTVSRIRTEHFPLTLESARPSHTSQYLCASSEFVWESATNEKLFFGSGTQLSVL.

This sequence joins TRBV2 and TRBJ1-2; TRBD1 matches 7 bases. J lost 5 bases, V lost 11 bases, and 11 bases had no gene match. The germline CDR1 and CDR2 sequences are SNHLY and FYNNEI. The CDR3 is 13 residues long. The CDR3 bases are TGTGCCGTACGGGACAGCCTTTTATATGGCTACACCTTC. Encoded protein: CAVRDSLLYGYTF.

This clone was recorded once. In nucleotides, the CDR3 is TGTGCCAGCAGCTTCGGGACAGGGTTTACTGAAGCTTTCTTT. It specifies CASSFGTGFTEAFF. The chain joins TRBV7-8 to TRBJ1-1, with 9 bases fitting TRBD1. Trimming took 3 bases from V and 5 from J; bases not matched to a gene: 4. CDR3 length: 14 amino acids. Germline V gene data show CDR1 as SGHVS and CDR2 as FQNEAQ.

The chain has TRBV5-1 and TRBJ1-2, with D perhaps matching TRBD1 (6 bases). CDR3 length equals 13 residues. Germline CDR1 reads SGHRS; CDR2 reads YFSETQ. V lost 1 base and J 5 bases, leaving 9 bases between the germline ends. The CDR3 loop is CASSLNTGYGYTF. In DNA, the CDR3 is TGCGCCAGCAGCTTGAACACAGGGTATGGCTACACCTTC.

The rearrangement uses TRBV5-4 and TRBJ2-7; perhaps TRBD2 as D (6 bases). The CDR3 covers 15 residues. Trimming left V 5 bases short and J 3 bases short, with 18 bases between. Per the germline V gene, CDR1 is SGHNT and CDR2 is YYREEE (reference sequence). DNA of the CDR3: TGTGCCAGCAGGTTTTTTGGCGGGAATGGCTACGAGCAGTACTTC. It codes for CASRFFGGNGYEQYF. Supplemented by reference TRBV5-4 and TRBJ2-7, the full variable domain reads ETGVTQSPTHLIKTRGQQVTLRCSSQSGHNTVSWYQQALGQGPQFIFQYYREEENGRGNFPPRFSGLQFPNYSSELNVNALELDDSALYLCASRFFGGNGYEQYFGPGTRLTVT.

V and J are TRBV18 and TRBJ2-7; TRBD1 matches at 10 bases. The V gene's germline CDR1 is KGHSH and CDR2 LQKENI. This CDR3 is built from 14 residues. V was clipped by 4 bases and J by 4 bases; unmatched bases: 4. The CDR3 DNA sequence: TGTGCCAGCTCACAGGGGACAGGGGCATACGAGCAGTACTTC. Amino acid sequence: CASSQGTGAYEQYF.

J is TRBJ1-6 and V is TRBV5-3, with D perhaps matching TRBD1 (5 bases). TRBV5-3 is an ORF, with its function uncertain. The CDR3 is 15 amino acids. The V end was cut by 2 bases, the J end by 3 bases, with 9 bases between. CDR3 in DNA: TGTGCCAGAAGCTTCGCGGGGGTCTATAATTCACCCCTCCACTTT. Translating gives CARSFAGVYNSPLHF.

This chain uses TRBV29-1 with TRBJ1-1; D is perhaps TRBD1 (5 bases). CDR3 size: 15 residues. Germline V CDR1 and CDR2: SQVTM, ANQGSEA. Deletions cut 7 bases from V and 1 base from J, with 19 bases between. CDR3 bases: TGCAGCGGTGGCCGGTTGGGAGGGGAGAACACTGAAGCTTTCTTT. Its protein is CSGGRLGGENTEAFF.

The V call is TRBV3-1 (or the pseudogene TRBV3-2), the J call TRBJ1-1, with D unclear. The CDR3 contains 14 residues. Germline assignment: CDR1 LGHDT and CDR2 YNNKEL (reference sequence). V was cut by 3 bases and J by 1 base, with 9 bases left in between. CDR3 sequence reads: CASSHLRKNTEAFF. The CDR3 nucleotides are TGTGCCAGCAGCCACCTCAGAAAGAACACTGAAGCTTTCTTT.

V and J are TRBV4-3 and TRBJ1-1; D is uncertain. CDR3 length equals 15 residues. With 0 bases removed from V and 4 bases from J, the gap between germline ends came to 12 bases. The germline CDR1 and CDR2 sequences are LGHNA and YSLEER. The CDR3: CASSQELGWVTEAFF. Here the CDR3 DNA reads TGCGCCAGCAGCCAAGAGCTAGGCTGGGTCACTGAAGCTTTCTTT.

This chain connects TRBV7-3 to TRBJ1-2, with TRBD1 as a possible D gene (5 bases). The CDR3 is 15 residues long. Looked up from germline, CDR1 is SGHTA and CDR2 is FQGTGA. V was shortened by 1 base and J by 8 bases, with 17 bases between the two germline ends. CDR3 DNA sequence: TGTGCCAGCAGCTTAAACCCCTCGACAGTATACGGCTACACCTTC. It yields the protein CASSLNPSTVYGYTF.

This clone was recorded only once. The chain links TRBV3-1 (or the pseudogene TRBV3-2) to TRBJ1-1; perhaps TRBD1 as D (5 bases). Germline V gene sequence: CDR1 LGHDT, CDR2 YNNKEL (reference sequence). V lost 3 bases and J lost 5, with 16 bases in between. The CDR3 length is 15 residues. CDR3 sequence (DNA): TGTGCCAGCAGCCAGTCCGGGACGGGGGGGACTGAAGCTTTCTTT. This gives the protein CASSQSGTGGTEAFF.

In its sample, this clone was seen once. The rearrangement joins TRBV15 to TRBJ2-1; 7 positions agree with TRBD2. Losses at the gene ends were 3 bases for V and 5 bases for J; bases not matched to a gene: 7. This CDR3 is built from 15 residues. Germline loops: CDR1 LNHNV, CDR2 YYDKDF (reference sequence). CDR3 protein: CATSRELAVNNEQFF. The CDR3 bases are TGTGCCACCAGCAGGGAGCTAGCGGTAAACAATGAGCAGTTCTTC.

J is TRBJ1-1 and V is TRBV28, with TRBD1 identical over 9 bases. Germline assignment: CDR1 MDHEN and CDR2 SYDVKM. This CDR3 region has 16 residues. With V trimmed by 5 bases and J by 5 bases, 12 bases remained unmatched. The CDR3 protein is CASSLTGTGRRTEAFF. CDR3 in DNA: TGTGCCAGCAGTCTCACCGGGACAGGGCGAAGGACTGAAGCTTTCTTT.

The chain combines TRBV19 with TRBJ1-5, with D possibly matching TRBD1 (6 bases). Trimming took off 9 bases at V and 0 bases at J, with 12 bases between the two ends. This CDR3 comprises 14 residues. Germline CDR1 and CDR2: LNHDA and SQIVND (reference sequence). The CDR3 bases are TGTGCCAGCCGGACAGTAGATAGCAATCAGCCCCAGCATTTT. It translates to CASRTVDSNQPQHF.